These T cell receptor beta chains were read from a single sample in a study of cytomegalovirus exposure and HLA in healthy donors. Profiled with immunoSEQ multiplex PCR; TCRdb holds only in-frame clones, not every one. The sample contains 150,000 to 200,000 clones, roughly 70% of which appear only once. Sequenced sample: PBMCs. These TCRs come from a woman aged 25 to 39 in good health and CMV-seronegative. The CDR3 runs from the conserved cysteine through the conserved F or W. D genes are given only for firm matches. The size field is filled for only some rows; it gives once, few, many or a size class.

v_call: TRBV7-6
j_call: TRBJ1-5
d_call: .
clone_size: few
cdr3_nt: TGTGCCAGCAGCTTAGAGGGGGGGAGGGATCAGCCCCAGCATTTT
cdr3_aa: CASSLEGGRDQPQHF

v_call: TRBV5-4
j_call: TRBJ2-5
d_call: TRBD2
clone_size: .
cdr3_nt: TGTGCCTGGGGACTAGCGGGAACTCAAGAGACCCAGTACTTC
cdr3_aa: CAWGLAGTQETQYF

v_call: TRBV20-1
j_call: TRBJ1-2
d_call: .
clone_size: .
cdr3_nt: TGCAGTGCTAGTACAGGCCGTGGCTACACCTTC
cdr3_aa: CSASTGRGYTF

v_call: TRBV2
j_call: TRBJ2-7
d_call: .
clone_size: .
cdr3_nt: TGTGCCAGCAGTGTACATCCTAGCGAGCAGTACTTC
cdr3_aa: CASSVHPSEQYF

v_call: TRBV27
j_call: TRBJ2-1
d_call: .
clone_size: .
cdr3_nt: TGTGCCAGCAGGCGGGGAGGTCCCTACAATGAGCAGTTCTTC
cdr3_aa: CASRRGGPYNEQFF

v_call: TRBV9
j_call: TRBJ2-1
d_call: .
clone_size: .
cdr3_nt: TGTGCCAGCAGCGTAGGGGTAGCGGTTTACAATGAGCAGTTCTTC
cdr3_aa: CASSVGVAVYNEQFF

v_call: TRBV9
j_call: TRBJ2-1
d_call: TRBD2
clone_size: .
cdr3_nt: TGTGCCAGCAGCGTAGCTCAGATTAGCGGGGCCAATGAGCAGTTCTTC
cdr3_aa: CASSVAQISGANEQFF

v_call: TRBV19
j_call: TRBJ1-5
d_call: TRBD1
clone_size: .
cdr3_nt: TGTGCCAGTATCCGACAGGGGGCGCGGGGCAATCAGCCCCAGCATTTT
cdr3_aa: CASIRQGARGNQPQHF

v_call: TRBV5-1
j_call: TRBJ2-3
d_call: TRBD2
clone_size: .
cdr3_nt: TGCGCCAGCAGCCAGGGTGTGGGACTAGTCACAGATACGCAGTATTTT
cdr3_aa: CASSQGVGLVTDTQYF

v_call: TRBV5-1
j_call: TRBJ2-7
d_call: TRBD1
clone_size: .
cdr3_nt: TGCGCCAGCAGCTTTGGTACAGGGGACGCGCAGTACTTC
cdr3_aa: CASSFGTGDAQYF

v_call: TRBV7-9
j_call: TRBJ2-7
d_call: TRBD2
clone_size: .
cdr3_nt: TGTGCCAGCAGCCCCAGGGCTAGCGGGAGCTACGAGCAGTACTTC
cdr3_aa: CASSPRASGSYEQYF

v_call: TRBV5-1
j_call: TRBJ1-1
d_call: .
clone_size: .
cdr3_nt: TGCGCCAGCAGCTTGGGTAGATTTGAAAACACTGAAGCTTTCTTT
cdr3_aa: CASSLGRFENTEAFF

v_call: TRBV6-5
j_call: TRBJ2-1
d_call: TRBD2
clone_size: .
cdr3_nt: TGTGCCAGCACGCGACTAGCGGGGGGGCCCGATGAGCAGTTCTTC
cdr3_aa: CASTRLAGGPDEQFF

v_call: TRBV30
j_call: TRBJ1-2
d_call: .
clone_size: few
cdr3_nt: TGTGCCTGGGGGCCAGGGTATGGCTACACCTTC
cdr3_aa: CAWGPGYGYTF

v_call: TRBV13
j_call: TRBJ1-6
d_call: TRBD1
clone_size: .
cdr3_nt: TGTGCCAGCAGCGATCGGACAGGGGTTCGCCATTCACCCCTCCACTTT
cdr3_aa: CASSDRTGVRHSPLHF

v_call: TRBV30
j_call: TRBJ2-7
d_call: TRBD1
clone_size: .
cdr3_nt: TGTGCCTGGACTCCGGGACAGGGGAGTGAGCAGTACTTC
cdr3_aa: CAWTPGQGSEQYF

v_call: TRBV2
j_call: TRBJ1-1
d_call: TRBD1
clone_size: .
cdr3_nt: TGTGCCAGCAGAGGACAGGTTTCACTGAACACTGAAGCTTTCTTT
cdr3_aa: CASRGQVSLNTEAFF

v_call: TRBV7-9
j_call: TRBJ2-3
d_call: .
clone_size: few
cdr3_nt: TGTGCCAGCAGCTCCCAACGGGGGGCCAGCACAGATACGCAGTATTTT
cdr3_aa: CASSSQRGASTDTQYF

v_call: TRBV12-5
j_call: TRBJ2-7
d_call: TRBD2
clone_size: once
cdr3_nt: TGTGCTAGTGGTAATACCATGGGGGGGGAGGCCCCCTACGAGCAGTACTTC
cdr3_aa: CASGNTMGGEAPYEQYF

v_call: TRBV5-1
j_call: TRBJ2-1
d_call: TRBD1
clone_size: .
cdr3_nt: TGCGCCAGCAGCCGAGGAGTTGACAGGGGGCCGCTGGGTGAGCAGTTCTTC
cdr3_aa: CASSRGVDRGPLGEQFF

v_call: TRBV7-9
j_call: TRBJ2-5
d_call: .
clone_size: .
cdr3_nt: TGTGCCAGCAGCTACCGACACGCTGGGGAGACCCAGTACTTC
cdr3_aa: CASSYRHAGETQYF

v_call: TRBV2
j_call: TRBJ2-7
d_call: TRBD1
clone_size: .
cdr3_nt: TGTGCCAGCAGGCGGGACAGGGGCGACGAGCAGTACTTC
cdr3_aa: CASRRDRGDEQYF

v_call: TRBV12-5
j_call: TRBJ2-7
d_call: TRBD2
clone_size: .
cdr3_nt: TGTGCTAGTGGTTTGGGCGGGAGGGTCCACGAGCAGTACTTC
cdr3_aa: CASGLGGRVHEQYF

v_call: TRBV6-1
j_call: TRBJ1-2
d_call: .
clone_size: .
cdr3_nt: TGTGCCAGCAGTGAACCGACAGTTTATGGCTACACCTTC
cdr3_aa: CASSEPTVYGYTF

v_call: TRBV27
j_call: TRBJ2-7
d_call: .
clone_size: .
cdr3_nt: TGTGCCAGCTCCGGAGGCGCCTACGAGCAGTACTTC
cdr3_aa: CASSGGAYEQYF

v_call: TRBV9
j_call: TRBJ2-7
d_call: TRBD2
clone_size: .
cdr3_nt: TGTGCCAGCAGCGTAGAGGTCGGGACTAGCGGGACACAGTACTTC
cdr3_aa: CASSVEVGTSGTQYF

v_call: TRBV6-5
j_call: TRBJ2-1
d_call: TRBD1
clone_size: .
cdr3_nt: TGTGCCAGCAGTCACAGGGGCCTCTACAATGAGCAGTTCTTC
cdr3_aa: CASSHRGLYNEQFF

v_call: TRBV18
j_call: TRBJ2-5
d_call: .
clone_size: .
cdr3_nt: TGTGCCAGCTCACCGAGGAGTCAGGGCGAGACCCAGTACTTC
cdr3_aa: CASSPRSQGETQYF

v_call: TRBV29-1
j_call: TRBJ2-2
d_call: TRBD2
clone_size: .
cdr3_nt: TGCAGCGTTGTGACAACCGGGACTAGCGGGAGCTGGGAGCTGTTTTTT
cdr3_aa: CSVVTTGTSGSWELFF

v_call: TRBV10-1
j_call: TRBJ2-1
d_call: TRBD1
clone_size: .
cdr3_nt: TGCACCAGCAGTCCCCTTCTCGGACAGGGACACAATGAGCAGTTCTTC
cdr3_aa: CTSSPLLGQGHNEQFF

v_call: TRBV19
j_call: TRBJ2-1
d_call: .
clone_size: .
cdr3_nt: TGTGCCAGTAAAGGCGGCTCCTACAATGAGCAGTTCTTC
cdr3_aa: CASKGGSYNEQFF

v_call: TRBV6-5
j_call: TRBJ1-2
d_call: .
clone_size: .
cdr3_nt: TGTGCCAGCAGTTACAAGGGGACTAACTATGGCTACACCTTC
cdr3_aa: CASSYKGTNYGYTF

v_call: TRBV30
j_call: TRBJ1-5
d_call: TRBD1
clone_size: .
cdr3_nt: TGTGCCTGGAGGGCCAACAGGGGGCATCAGCCCCAGCATTTT
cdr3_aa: CAWRANRGHQPQHF

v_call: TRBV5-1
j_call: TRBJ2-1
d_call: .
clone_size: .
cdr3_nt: TGCGCCAGCAGTACAGGGTACAATGAGCAGTTCTTC
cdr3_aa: CASSTGYNEQFF

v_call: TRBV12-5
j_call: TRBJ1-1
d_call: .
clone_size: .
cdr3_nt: TGTGCTAGTGGTTGGAGGGGGGGGAGGGTTACTGAAGCTTTCTTT
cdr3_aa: CASGWRGGRVTEAFF

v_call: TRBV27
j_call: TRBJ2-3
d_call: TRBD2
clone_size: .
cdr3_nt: TGTGCCAGCAGTTCTATAATCATACATCTAGCGGGGATCACAGATACGCAGTATTTT
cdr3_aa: CASSSIIIHLAGITDTQYF

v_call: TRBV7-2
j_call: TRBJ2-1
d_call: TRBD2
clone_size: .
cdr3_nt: TGTGCCAGCAGTTCGCTAGCGGGGAGTTACAATGAGCAGTTCTTC
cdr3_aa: CASSSLAGSYNEQFF

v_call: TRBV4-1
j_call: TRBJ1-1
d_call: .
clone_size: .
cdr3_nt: TGCGCCAGCAGCCACCCCGGGAGAGGGGCCACTGAAGCTTTCTTT
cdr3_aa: CASSHPGRGATEAFF

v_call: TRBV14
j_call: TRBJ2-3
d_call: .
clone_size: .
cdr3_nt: TGTGCCAGCAGCCAAGGCTATGGGGGGGGGCCCAACGCTTCGGGGACAGATACGCAGTATTTT
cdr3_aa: CASSQGYGGGPNASGTDTQYF

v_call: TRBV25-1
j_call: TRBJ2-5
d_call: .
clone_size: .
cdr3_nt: TGTGCCAGCAGTGAATGGGACTTCCAAGAGACCCAGTACTTC
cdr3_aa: CASSEWDFQETQYF

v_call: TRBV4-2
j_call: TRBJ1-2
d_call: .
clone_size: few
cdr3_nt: TGTGCCAGCAGCCCAGTGGAAGGAGACTATGGCTACACCTTC
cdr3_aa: CASSPVEGDYGYTF

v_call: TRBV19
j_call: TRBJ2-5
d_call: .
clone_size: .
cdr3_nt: TGTGCCAGTAGCACTCAAGAGACCCAGTACTTC
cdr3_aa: CASSTQETQYF

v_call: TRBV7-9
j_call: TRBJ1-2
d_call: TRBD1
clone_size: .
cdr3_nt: TGTGCCAGCATCAAAACAGGGGCCCGGTTAGATGGCTACACCTTC
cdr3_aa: CASIKTGARLDGYTF

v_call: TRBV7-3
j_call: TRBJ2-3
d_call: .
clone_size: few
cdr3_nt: TGTGCCAGCAGCCCACTCCGTGCGTCTAAATTCGATACGCAGTATTTT
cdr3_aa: CASSPLRASKFDTQYF

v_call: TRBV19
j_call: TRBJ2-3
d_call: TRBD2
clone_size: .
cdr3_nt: TGTGCCAGTAGTCGTCCCGGGACTAGAGCTGAGGATACGCAGTATTTT
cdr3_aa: CASSRPGTRAEDTQYF

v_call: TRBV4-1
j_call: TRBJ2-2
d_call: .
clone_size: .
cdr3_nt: TGCGCCAGCAGCCAAACCTTCAGGGAAGCCGGGGAGCTGTTTTTT
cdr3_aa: CASSQTFREAGELFF

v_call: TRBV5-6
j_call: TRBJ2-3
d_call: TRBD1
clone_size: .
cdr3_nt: TGTGCCAGCAGCTTGGAGTACAGGGGCGCAGATACGCAGTATTTT
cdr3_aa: CASSLEYRGADTQYF

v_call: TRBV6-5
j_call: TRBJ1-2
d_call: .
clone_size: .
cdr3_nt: TGTGCCAGCAGTACAGGGTATGGCTACACCTTC
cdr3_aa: CASSTGYGYTF

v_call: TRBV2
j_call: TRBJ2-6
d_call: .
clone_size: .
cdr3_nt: TGTGCCAGCAGTGAATTAGGGAGCGGGGCCAACGTCCTGACTTTC
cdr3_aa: CASSELGSGANVLTF